These T cell receptor beta chains were read from a single sample in a study of metastatic and nonmetastatic thyroid tumors. TCRdb redid the clone calls on the PCR reads using MiXCR. This table has about 40,000 clones, roughly 11% appearing once. Sample: blood. The receptors come from a female donor with papillary thyroid cancer or a benign thyroid nodule (not recorded which). Some clones in this sample may be carry-over from other donors' samples. Both conserved end residues are part of each CDR3. The D gene is left open where the match is weak. Some rows have no size entry. The others give once, few or many, or a class for an expanded clone.

D	J	V	size	CDR3	DNA
TRBD2	TRBJ2-3	TRBV12-3/TRBV12-4	.	CAGSRLAYNSDTQYF	TGTGCCGGCAGCCGACTAGCGTATAATTCAGATACGCAGTATTTT
.	TRBJ2-2	TRBV20-1	.	CSARDLTDPNTGELFF	TGCAGTGCTAGAGATCTGACAGATCCAAACACCGGGGAGCTGTTTTTT
.	TRBJ1-5	TRBV9	many	CASSESGAQPQHF	TGTGCCAGCAGCGAATCAGGGGCTCAGCCCCAGCATTTT
.	TRBJ1-1	TRBV9	many	CASSIGPQGTEAFF	TGTGCCAGCAGCATTGGCCCTCAGGGCACTGAAGCTTTCTTT
TRBD1	TRBJ1-6	TRBV18	many	CASSPGRTGTGSPLHF	TGTGCCAGCTCACCTGGGCGGACAGGCACGGGATCACCCCTCCACTTT
TRBD1	TRBJ2-5	TRBV7-9	.	CASRFDRARETQYF	TGTGCCAGCAGGTTCGACAGGGCTAGGGAGACCCAGTACTTC
TRBD2	TRBJ2-5	TRBV4-1	many	CASSQPQGLAGVRAETQYF	TGCGCCAGCAGCCAACCTCAGGGACTAGCGGGAGTGCGTGCAGAGACCCAGTACTTC
.	TRBJ2-7	TRBV6-5	many	CASSYRDRSYEQYF	TGTGCCAGCAGTTATCGGGATCGGTCCTACGAGCAGTACTTC
.	TRBJ2-5	TRBV7-9	many	CASSLARETQYF	TGTGCCAGCAGCTTAGCTCGGGAGACCCAGTACTTC
TRBD1	TRBJ2-5	TRBV27	few	CASSRDRGWETQYF	TGTGCCAGCAGTCGGGACAGGGGATGGGAGACCCAGTACTTC
.	TRBJ2-1	TRBV11-2	.	CASSLELYNEQFF	TGTGCCAGCAGCTTAGAACTCTACAATGAGCAGTTCTTC
.	TRBJ2-7	TRBV6-2/TRBV6-3	.	CAGSTHLTGGGEQYF	TGTGCCGGCAGTACTCACCTGACAGGAGGCGGCGAGCAGTACTTC
TRBD2	TRBJ2-1	TRBV5-1	many	CASSSSGRSRSYNEQFF	TGCGCCAGCAGCTCTAGCGGGAGATCTAGGTCCTACAATGAGCAGTTCTTC
.	TRBJ2-1	TRBV2	few	CASSVTGMKYNEQFF	TGTGCCAGCAGTGTCACTGGGATGAAATACAATGAGCAGTTCTTC
TRBD1	TRBJ2-1	TRBV5-1	many	CASRWTGSGNEQFF	TGCGCCAGCCGGTGGACAGGGAGTGGTAATGAGCAGTTCTTC
TRBD2	TRBJ2-1	TRBV3-1	many	CASSPRLAVFYNEQFF	TGTGCCAGCAGCCCTCGACTAGCGGTATTCTACAATGAGCAGTTCTTC
TRBD2	TRBJ2-1	TRBV6-6	.	CASSYSREVNEQFF	TGTGCCAGCAGTTACTCGCGGGAGGTAAATGAGCAGTTCTTC
TRBD2	TRBJ2-5	TRBV10-2	many	CASSEGAFFLRGVQETQYF	TGCGCCAGCAGTGAGGGGGCCTTTTTTCTGCGGGGGGTTCAAGAGACCCAGTACTTC
.	TRBJ2-1	TRBV10-3	many	CAISVDNEQFF	TGTGCCATCAGTGTGGACAATGAGCAGTTCTTC
TRBD1	TRBJ1-3	TRBV30	many	CAWMGQGAYASGNTIYF	TGTGCCTGGATGGGACAGGGGGCTTATGCTTCTGGAAACACCATATATTTT
TRBD2	TRBJ2-2	TRBV6-4	many	CASSGNSGTTGELFF	TGTGCCAGCAGTGGAAATAGCGGGACTACCGGGGAGCTGTTTTTT
.	TRBJ1-6	TRBV10-3	many	CAIRPAADSPLHF	TGTGCCATCCGGCCCGCCGCGGATTCACCCCTCCACTTT
TRBD1	TRBJ2-7	TRBV7-3	many	CASSVTGTGGVQQYF	TGTGCCAGCAGCGTCACCGGGACAGGGGGCGTCCAGCAGTACTTC
TRBD2	TRBJ2-7	TRBV20-1	few	CSASDTSGGIYEQYF	TGCAGTGCTAGTGATACTAGCGGGGGAATCTACGAGCAGTACTTC
.	TRBJ2-1	TRBV20-1	.	CSARGLYVNYNEQFF	TGCAGTGCCCGGGGACTCTATGTTAATTACAATGAGCAGTTCTTC
.	TRBJ2-2	TRBV10-2	many	CASSDLSFTGELFF	TGCGCCAGCAGTGACCTCTCCTTCACCGGGGAGCTGTTTTTT
.	TRBJ2-3	TRBV24-1	many	CATSDPGMNTDTQYF	TGTGCCACCAGTGACCCTGGGATGAACACAGATACGCAGTATTTT
TRBD1	TRBJ2-3	TRBV20-1	.	CSARRTGGGTDTQYF	TGCAGTGCCCGCCGGACAGGGGGAGGCACAGATACGCAGTATTTT
TRBD2	TRBJ2-3	TRBV2	many	CASIGGGDTQYF	TGTGCCAGCATCGGGGGGGGTGATACGCAGTATTTT
.	TRBJ1-2	TRBV6-6	many	CASSYIPAGYGYTF	TGTGCCAGCAGTTACATCCCGGCTGGCTATGGCTACACCTTC
.	TRBJ2-7	TRBV11-2	.	CASSLYPNDYEQYF	TGTGCCAGCAGCCTCTACCCCAACGACTACGAGCAGTACTTC
TRBD2	TRBJ2-7	TRBV20-1	many	CSASSGRGAYEQYF	TGCAGTGCTTCCAGCGGGAGGGGAGCCTACGAGCAGTACTTC
.	TRBJ1-1	TRBV20-1	once	CSLDGPEAFF	TGCAGTTTGGACGGCCCTGAAGCTTTCTTT
.	TRBJ1-1	TRBV7-8	.	CASSLSFRGRNTEAFF	TGTGCCAGCAGCTTATCTTTCCGGGGTAGGAACACTGAAGCTTTCTTT
.	TRBJ2-5	TRBV20-1	many	CSTRDTWYQETQYF	TGCAGTACGCGGGACACTTGGTACCAAGAGACCCAGTACTTC
.	TRBJ2-5	TRBV7-9	many	CASTTGRTRGETQYF	TGTGCCAGCACGACCGGTAGAACTAGGGGGGAGACCCAGTACTTC
TRBD2	TRBJ2-3	TRBV12-3/TRBV12-4	.	CASSRSVAGTTDTQYF	TGTGCCAGCAGCCGATCAGTAGCGGGGACCACAGATACGCAGTATTTT
.	TRBJ2-1	TRBV7-2	many	CASSQDGYNEQFF	TGTGCCAGCAGCCAGGACGGGTACAATGAGCAGTTCTTC
TRBD1	TRBJ2-7	TRBV11-2	.	CASSLLGQGSDEQYF	TGTGCCAGCAGCTTATTGGGACAGGGCTCTGACGAGCAGTACTTC
.	TRBJ2-1	TRBV30	many	CAWSLAAGLHNEQFF	TGTGCCTGGAGCCTAGCTGCGGGTCTACACAATGAGCAGTTCTTC